The clone carrying this T cell receptor beta chain was counted only a few times. This sample is part of a study of OX40 agonist ivuxolimab in advanced cancers. Turning to the study itself: At 0.01 to 10 mg/kg, ivuxolimab was administered intravenously to patients every 2 weeks.

Germline V gene sequence: CDR1 GTSNPN, CDR2 SVGIG (reference sequence). V gave up 2 bases and J gave up 4 bases, with 12 bases separating them. The CDR3 runs 14 residues. Sequenced by immunoSEQ multiplex PCR; TCRdb stores in-frame clones only, minus some. The sample lists roughly 80,000 clones; 93% were seen once. The J gene is TRBJ2-1, the V gene TRBV30; perhaps TRBD2 as D (6 bases). This clonotype was sampled from an adult with an advanced solid tumor such as melanoma, head and neck, liver or kidney cancer. This specimen was CD4+ or CD8+ T cells sorted from blood, taken in a trial of the OX40 agonist ivuxolimab. The CDR3 loop is CAWSIQRAYNEQFF. The CDR3 region has the DNA TGTGCCTGGAGTATCCAGCGGGCGTACAATGAGCAGTTCTTC.